Listed below are T cell receptor beta chains from one sample, sequenced in a study of vaccination and CD4 T cells after COVID-19. TCRdb itself ran the PCR reads through MiXCR, one entry per CDR3 protein. In the table there are about 20,000 distinct CDR3 sequences, 60% of which are singletons. What these receptors recognize is not known. Sequenced material: CD4+ T cells from blood, cultured in vitro, taken after SARS-CoV-2 vaccination. These receptors all come from a human donor who had recovered from COVID-19. Each CDR3 is given without its conserved first and last residue. The order of the fields is J gene, V gene, clone size, CDR3 protein. Size is stated for part of the rows, as once, few or many counts, or as a class when the clone is expanded.

TRBJ1-2,TRBV5-1,NA,ASSPRQGPSYGYT
TRBJ2-7,TRBV7-2,NA,ASSLRRDGEQY
TRBJ1-5,TRBV19,NA,ASRLRDRGPSQH
TRBJ2-1,TRBV7-2,once,ASSSSPGTGRHEQF
TRBJ1-5,TRBV5-6,NA,ASSLGGGNQPQH
TRBJ1-1,TRBV5-6,NA,ASSTGKNTEAF
TRBJ2-1,TRBV6-5,NA,ASSSQGGVEQF
TRBJ2-2,TRBV6-2/TRBV6-3,NA,ASSNGGELF
TRBJ1-6,TRBV11-2,few,ASSWGTGNRSPLH
TRBJ1-2,TRBV10-3,NA,AISDPGYGYT
TRBJ2-1,TRBV6-1,NA,ASSGTSGLVGSCNEQF
TRBJ2-7,TRBV21-1,few,ASSKERRGLNVQY